This is a list of T cell receptor beta chains from one sample in a study of blood T cell repertoires in COVID-19. Some clones are missing from TCRdb's copy, which holds only in-frame ones; the method was immunoSEQ multiplex PCR. The sample consists of about 250,000 clones, over 75% of them appearing once. The sample was PBMCs or T cells enriched from blood (not recorded which). The receptors were sampled from a man aged 35 to 55 who had recovered from COVID-19. The CDR3 runs from the conserved cysteine through the conserved F or W. A D gene is named only where the DNA matches it firmly. A row's size may be missing; if present it is once, few, many or a size class.

TRBV27	TRBJ1-4	once	-	TGTGCCAGCAGTTTTCCAGGGCGGCATGAAAAACTGTTTTTT	CASSFPGRHEKLFF
TRBV7-3	TRBJ2-5	-	-	TGTGCCAGCAGCCTCCCGTACCAAGAGACCCAGTACTTC	CASSLPYQETQYF
TRBV28	TRBJ1-2	-	TRBD1	TGTGCCAGCAGTCGGACAGGGGATGGCTACACCTTC	CASSRTGDGYTF
TRBV7-2	TRBJ1-2	few	-	TGTGCCAGCAGCCAGGAGGGCAGGGACCATGGCTACACCTTC	CASSQEGRDHGYTF
TRBV6-4	TRBJ2-2	-	TRBD2	TGTGCCAGCACCCAGACTAGCGCTAACACCGGGGAGCTGTTTTTT	CASTQTSANTGELFF
TRBV6-6	TRBJ2-7	-	-	TGTGCCAGCAGCTGGGCTCAGGGAGGCTACGAGCAGTACTTC	CASSWAQGGYEQYF
TRBV6-2/TRBV6-3	TRBJ1-6	-	-	TGTGCCAGCAGTTACAGGGACACCTATAATTCACCCCTCCACTTT	CASSYRDTYNSPLHF
TRBV11-3	TRBJ2-3	-	-	TGTGCCAGCAGCTTAGGGGGGGACACAGATACGCAGTATTTT	CASSLGGDTDTQYF
TRBV7-9	TRBJ2-2	-	-	TGTGCCAGCAGCTCCAGGGGTAACACCGGGGAGCTGTTTTTT	CASSSRGNTGELFF
TRBV30	TRBJ2-5	once	TRBD1	TGTGCCTGGAGAACTTGGACAGGGGTAGGGGAGACCCAGTACTTC	CAWRTWTGVGETQYF
TRBV27	TRBJ1-6	-	-	TGTGCCAGCAGTCCTGGATGGGGAGCAGCTGACTCACCCCTCCACTTT	CASSPGWGAADSPLHF
TRBV4-1	TRBJ2-1	-	TRBD2	TGCGCCAGCAGCCAAGTTCCTAGCGGGAGCGTCAATGAGCAGTTCTTC	CASSQVPSGSVNEQFF
TRBV5-5	TRBJ2-2	-	-	TGTGCCAGCAGCTTGGGTTCGGGGACCGGGGAGCTGTTTTTT	CASSLGSGTGELFF
TRBV5-5	TRBJ2-7	-	-	TGTGCCAGCAGCTTGGAAGGGGGGGCAGGAGAGCAGTACTTC	CASSLEGGAGEQYF
TRBV11-2	TRBJ1-1	-	-	TGTGCCAGCAGCTTAGAAGTCAGGGCCTTTGGTGAAGCTTTCTTT	CASSLEVRAFGEAFF
TRBV6-1	TRBJ1-1	-	-	TGTGCCAGCAGTGAAGCGGGTTTTGAGAACAGCTACACTGAAGCTTTCTTT	CASSEAGFENSYTEAFF
TRBV9	TRBJ1-2	-	TRBD1	TGTGCCAGCAGCGTAGGGTGGGGCAGGGGGCAAGCTAACTATGGCTACACCTTC	CASSVGWGRGQANYGYTF